Described below is a single TCR beta chain sequence and its context. The record originates from a study of Graves' ophthalmopathy and Graves' hyperthyroidism. Looking at the study overall: Peripheral blood sampling preceded any treatment and occurred at initial diagnosis.

Uncontrolled infections, pregnancy, lactation or other autoimmune diseases led to patient exclusion. V was clipped by 4 bases and J by 2 bases; unmatched bases: 3. CDR1 and CDR2 (germline): SQVTM, ANQGSEA. The CDR3 loop spans 15 amino acids. Amplified TCR beta CDR3 regions were obtained using RNA transcripts as template. The authors performed first-round RT-PCR with HTBI primers and then a second-round multiplex PCR. TCRdb passed the multiplex PCR reads through MiXCR, listing each CDR3 protein once. This repertoire shows 500,000 to 800,000 distinct CDR3 sequences, roughly two fifths found once; its top ten account for about 3.3%.

Sequences were obtained from peripheral blood. The TCR was taken from an adult man with Graves' ophthalmopathy. This rearrangement joins TRBV29-1 to TRBJ2-5; 14 bases map to TRBD2. The CDR3 sequence: CSVGLAGGGQETQYF. In nucleotides, the CDR3 is TGCAGCGTTGGACTAGCGGGAGGGGGACAAGAGACCCAGTACTTC.